This TCR beta chain comes out of a study of neoadjuvant anti-PD-1 for oral cavity cancer. Sequenced by immunoSEQ multiplex PCR; TCRdb stores in-frame clones only, minus some. There are tens of thousands of clones in the sample; around two fifths occur only once, and about 16% lies in the top ten. The germline CDR1 and CDR2 sequences are SQVTM and ANQGSEA. After removal of 8 bases from V and 1 base from J, the junction contained 5 bases not matched to a gene. The CDR3 contains 13 residues. Regarding time point: after neoadjuvant nivolumab, at surgical resection. This sample comprised tumor tissue, obtained after nivolumab (anti-PD-1) treatment. The rearrangement links TRBV29-1 to TRBJ2-1; the match to TRBD1 covers 7 bases. The TCR was taken from a person between 40 and 79 years old with oral cavity squamous cell carcinoma. The chain's CDR3 is CSSRGNSYNEQFF. The CDR3 bases are TGCAGCTCCAGGGGGAATTCCTACAATGAGCAGTTCTTC.